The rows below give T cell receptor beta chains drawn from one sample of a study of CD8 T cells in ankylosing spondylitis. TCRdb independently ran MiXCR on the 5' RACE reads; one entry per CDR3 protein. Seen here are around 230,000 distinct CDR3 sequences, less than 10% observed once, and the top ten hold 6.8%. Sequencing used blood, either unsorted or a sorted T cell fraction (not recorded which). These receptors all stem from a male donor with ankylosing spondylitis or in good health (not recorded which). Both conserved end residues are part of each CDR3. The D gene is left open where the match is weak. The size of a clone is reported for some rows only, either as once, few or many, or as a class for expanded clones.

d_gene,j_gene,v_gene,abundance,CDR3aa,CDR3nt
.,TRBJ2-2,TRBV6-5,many,CASSYSTGPTGELFF,TGTGCCAGCAGTTACTCAACGGGGCCCACCGGGGAGCTGTTTTTT
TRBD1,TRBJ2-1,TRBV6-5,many,CASSYLDSTGGNEQFF,TGTGCCAGCAGTTACCTAGACTCGACAGGGGGTAATGAGCAGTTCTTC
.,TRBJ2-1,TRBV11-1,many,CASSFGQGSYNEQFF,TGTGCCAGCAGCTTTGGGCAGGGTTCCTACAATGAGCAGTTCTTC
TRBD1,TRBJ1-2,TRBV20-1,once,CSAREGTGANYGYTF,TGCAGTGCTAGAGAGGGGACAGGAGCTAACTATGGCTACACCTTC
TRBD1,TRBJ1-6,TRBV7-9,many,CASSSKIGGQGDSPLHF,TGTGCCAGCAGCTCCAAGATAGGCGGGCAGGGGGATTCACCCCTCCACTTT
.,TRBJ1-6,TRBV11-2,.,CASSLGPVHAVINSPLHF,TGTGCCAGCAGCTTAGGCCCAGTCCACGCAGTGATTAATTCACCCCTCCACTTT
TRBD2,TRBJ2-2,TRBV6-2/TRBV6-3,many,CASSFSGRSGELFF,TGTGCCAGCAGTTTCAGCGGGAGAAGCGGGGAGCTGTTTTTT
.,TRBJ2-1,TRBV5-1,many,CASSLELVADEQFF,TGCGCCAGCAGCTTGGAACTAGTAGCCGATGAGCAGTTCTTC
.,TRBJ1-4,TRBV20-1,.,CSFRGPNEKLFF,TGCAGTTTCAGGGGCCCAAATGAAAAACTGTTTTTT
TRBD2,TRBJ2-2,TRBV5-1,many,CASTLVAGGPLAGELFF,TGCGCCAGCACCCTGGTAGCGGGGGGGCCTTTGGCCGGGGAGCTGTTTTTT
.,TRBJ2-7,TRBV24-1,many,CATSDGYEQYF,TGTGCCACCAGTGACGGCTACGAGCAGTACTTC
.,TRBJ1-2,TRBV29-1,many,CSVDTGVDGYTF,TGCAGCGTGGATACAGGAGTGGATGGCTACACCTTC
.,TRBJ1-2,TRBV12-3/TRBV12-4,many,CASSSPPEGYTF,TGTGCCAGCAGCTCCCCCCCGGAAGGCTACACCTTC